The T cell receptor beta chain under discussion was sequenced for a study of liver allograft versus peripheral blood T cells. Study background: Transplanted-liver and recipient peripheral blood T cell receptor repertoires were compared. Study findings and constraints: Reported data describe T cell receptor repertoires within liver allografts as differing from those in peripheral blood.

TCRdb ran MiXCR on the reads and lists one entry per CDR3 protein. The table shows a few thousand distinct CDR3 sequences, with 16% occurring only once. The sample holds many counts of this clonotype. Antigen unknown. CDR3 length equals 17 residues. V lost 5 bases, J lost 0 bases, and 16 bases lay in between. The germline V gene has CDR1 LNHNV and CDR2 YYDKDF (reference sequence). The chain uses TRBV15 and TRBJ2-2, with a tentative D call TRBD1 (6 bases). This sequence was found in a human patient who had a liver transplant. Some T cells may be graft donor cells. This chain's CDR3 is CATSGGPGHSNTGELFF. CDR3 coding DNA: TGTGCCACCAGCGGGGGCCCGGGACACTCGAACACCGGGGAGCTGTTTTTT.